The clone carrying this T cell receptor (beta chain) was picked up many times. This sample is drawn from a study of T cells in Graves' hyperthyroidism and ophthalmopathy. Amplification yielded TCR beta CDR3 regions, with RNA transcripts as the source. First-round RT-PCR of the TCR CDR3 relied on the HTBI primer set. Each CDR3 protein gets one entry after TCRdb re-called the multiplex PCR reads with MiXCR. The table records 500,000 to 650,000 distinct CDR3 sequences, roughly 15% of them present only once. Source material: blood. The clonotype comes from a woman between 45 and 60 years old with Graves' ophthalmopathy.

The CDR3 spells CASSPTRGTGKPEAFF. The CDR3 coding sequence is TGTGCCAGCAGTCCAACACGCGGGACAGGGAAACCTGAAGCTTTCTTT. The gene calls are TRBV27 and TRBJ1-1, with TRBD1 matching over 9 bases. The CDR3 totals 16 residues. Germline CDR1 reads MNHEY; CDR2 reads SMNVEV (reference sequence). V lost 5 bases and J lost 6; bases outside the gene matches: 13.